The 21 T cell receptor beta chains below were found in one sample sequenced in a study of cytomegalovirus exposure and HLA in healthy donors. The primer mix had 60 Vbeta and 13 Jbeta primers. Sequenced by immunoSEQ multiplex PCR; TCRdb stores in-frame clones only, minus some. The data hold more than 85,000 clones, with around three quarters observed a single time. Input material: PBMCs. The origin of the receptors is a female donor in good health and CMV-seropositive.

The chain couples TRBV5-1 to TRBJ2-3; D unclear. The CDR3 consists of 15 residues. The ends were cut back, 0 bases at V and 0 bases at J, with 8 bases in the middle. Germline V CDR1 and CDR2: SGHRS, YFSETQ. CDR3 DNA sequence: TGCGCCAGCAGCTTGGATGGGCCTAGCACAGATACGCAGTATTTT. It translates to CASSLDGPSTDTQYF.

The chain carries TRBV6-5 and TRBJ2-6, with a tentative D call TRBD1 (6 bases). The V end lost 6 bases, the J end lost 2 bases, and 11 bases lay between the germline ends. The CDR3 has 15 residues. Per germline, CDR1 MNHEY and CDR2 SVGAGI. The CDR3 coding sequence is TGTGCCAGCAGCCGGAACAGGGCTGGGGCCAACGTCCTGACTTTC. Residues: CASSRNRAGANVLTF.

This clone appeared a single time. This chain connects TRBV29-1 to TRBJ1-1; D is possibly TRBD1 (6 bases). This CDR3 is 13 amino acids long. The germline V gene encodes CDR1 SQVTM and CDR2 ANQGSEA. V lost 2 bases and J 1 base, leaving 8 bases between the germline ends. The CDR3 DNA reads TGCAGCGTTGAAAAGGGACAGAACACTGAAGCTTTCTTT. Translation gives CSVEKGQNTEAFF.

The chain is built from TRBV29-1 and TRBJ2-7; TRBD1 aligns across 7 bases. Germline CDR1 SQVTM, CDR2 ANQGSEA. Trimming removed 0 bases from V and 4 bases from J; junction bases left unmatched: 6. This CDR3 has 14 residues. This chain's CDR3 is CSVEDDRDGYEQYF. Written as DNA, the CDR3 is TGCAGCGTTGAAGATGACAGGGATGGGTACGAGCAGTACTTC.

The J gene is TRBJ1-1, the V gene TRBV6-5, with D maybe TRBD1 (6 bases). The CDR3 is made up of 15 amino acids. Germline V lookup: CDR1 MNHEY, CDR2 SVGAGI. V was trimmed by 10 bases and J by 0 bases, leaving 18 bases between them. For the CDR3, the DNA is TGTGCCAACTCGACGGCTCACAGGGTGAACACTGAAGCTTTCTTT. This sequence encodes CANSTAHRVNTEAFF.

The chain has TRBV5-1 and TRBJ2-1; D not resolved. The germline V and J ends were trimmed by 2 bases and 2 bases, with 17 bases remaining between them. In germline, CDR1 is SGHRS, CDR2 YFSETQ. CDR3 length: 17 residues. The CDR3, as DNA: TGCGCCAGCAGCTTTTTCCCAGGAAGCCCACCCTACAATGAGCAGTTCTTC. As protein: CASSFFPGSPPYNEQFF.

J is TRBJ1-5 and V is TRBV6-1; D remains unclear. CDR1 is MNHNS, CDR2 SASEGT, per germline. The CDR3 is made up of 13 amino acids. The ends were cut back, 2 bases at V and 6 bases at J, with 8 bases in the middle. The CDR3 DNA reads as TGTGCCAGCAGTGAAACCAGAACTCAGCCCCAGCATTTT. Translating gives CASSETRTQPQHF.

The gene calls are TRBV9 and TRBJ1-1; 8 bases are a match to TRBD1. This CDR3 comprises 15 residues. Unmatched junction bases numbered 2, after V lost 0 bases and J lost 1 base. Germline V gene sequence: CDR1 SGDLS, CDR2 YYNGEE. The CDR3 coding sequence is TGTGCCAGCAGCGTAGGGACAGGGAGGAACACTGAAGCTTTCTTT. This encodes CASSVGTGRNTEAFF.

The genes are TRBV18 and TRBJ2-7; 11 bases align to TRBD1. Germline V lookup: CDR1 KGHSH, CDR2 LQKENI. CDR3 length: 14 residues. The ends lost 3 bases at V and 2 bases at J; junction bases unmatched: 0. The CDR3 is CASSPGQGAYEQYF. The CDR3 nucleotides read TGTGCCAGCTCACCGGGACAGGGGGCCTACGAGCAGTACTTC.

The chain combines TRBV4-1 with TRBJ1-1; no firm D call. V was shortened by 3 bases and J by 3 bases, with 8 bases between the two germline ends. Germline CDR1 and CDR2: MGHRA and YSYEKL. CDR3 size: 13 residues. As DNA, the CDR3 is TGCGCCAGCAGCCAGGAGCACCACACTGAAGCTTTCTTT. It is translated as CASSQEHHTEAFF.

V gene TRBV18 combines with J gene TRBJ1-1, with no clear D. The V gene lost 2 bases and the J gene lost 1 base, with 8 bases spanning the gap. The germline CDR1 and CDR2 sequences are KGHSH and LQKENI. The length of the CDR3 is 14 residues. The CDR3 coding sequence is TGTGCCAGCTCACCATCAAGCGCGAACACTGAAGCTTTCTTT. Translated, it gives CASSPSSANTEAFF. Full variable domain (missing parts from reference TRBV18 and TRBJ1-1): NAGVMQNPRHLVRRRGQEARLRCSPMKGHSHVYWYRQLPEEGLKFMVYLQKENIIDESGMPKERFSAEFPKEGPSILRIQQVVRGDSAAYFCASSPSSANTEAFFGQGTRLTVV.

The rearrangement links TRBV4-1 to TRBJ1-2; 10 bases are shared with TRBD1. The CDR3 consists of 13 residues. The V segment lost 1 base and the J segment 8 bases; nucleotides outside the gene matches: 1. The germline CDR1 and CDR2 sequences are MGHRA and YSYEKL. The CDR3 here is CASSQGGQGGYTF. The CDR3 DNA reads TGCGCCAGCAGCCAAGGGGGACAGGGGGGCTACACCTTC.

This chain connects TRBV11-2 to TRBJ2-7; TRBD2 matches 11 bases. The CDR3 is 15 amino acids. With V trimmed by 5 bases and J by 2 bases, 5 bases remained unmatched. Germline CDR1 and CDR2: SGHAT and FQNNGV. The CDR3: CASSPRLAGTYEQYF. CDR3 sequence (DNA): TGTGCCAGCAGCCCTCGACTAGCGGGGACCTACGAGCAGTACTTC.

This rearrangement joins TRBV30 to TRBJ2-5; weak D call: TRBD1 (6 bases). Germline CDR1 and CDR2: GTSNPN and SVGIG (reference sequence). The CDR3 runs 15 residues. V shed 0 bases and J shed 2 bases, with 13 bases lying between them. The CDR3 is CAWSVLRTAQETQYF. In DNA, the CDR3 is TGTGCCTGGAGTGTACTTAGGACAGCACAAGAGACCCAGTACTTC.

The V call is TRBV7-6, the J call TRBJ1-1; the match to TRBD1 covers 10 bases. Germline V CDR1 and CDR2: SGHVS, FNYEAQ. The CDR3 is 14 residues long. Trimming removed 1 base from V and 6 bases from J; junction bases left unmatched: 2. The CDR3 protein is CASSLGTGGAEAFF. For the CDR3, the DNA is TGTGCCAGCAGCTTAGGGACAGGGGGAGCTGAAGCTTTCTTT.

The CDR3: CASSSGKWGGPYNEQFF. The CDR3, as DNA: TGTGCCAGCAGCTCGGGGAAATGGGGGGGCCCCTACAATGAGCAGTTCTTC. V usage is TRBV5-4 and J usage is TRBJ2-1; D perhaps matches TRBD2 (7 bases). This CDR3 region has 17 residues. V shed 3 bases and J shed 2 bases, with 18 bases lying between them. Germline assignment: CDR1 SGHNT and CDR2 YYREEE (reference sequence).

This clone was detected many times. The rearrangement links TRBV5-1 to TRBJ2-7, with TRBD2 matching 10 bases. J was trimmed by 1 base and V by 0 bases; bases with no gene match: 4. Germline V gives CDR1 SGHRS, CDR2 YFSETQ. The CDR3 sequence is 16 residues long. CDR3 amino acids: CASSLVVAGGSYEQYF. CDR3 nucleotides: TGCGCCAGCAGCTTGGTTGTAGCGGGAGGTTCCTACGAGCAGTACTTC.

CDR3 in amino acids: CASSLQRGGRYEQYF. The CDR3 DNA is TGCGCCAGCAGCCTCCAGAGGGGGGGTCGGTACGAGCAGTACTTC. V gene TRBV5-1 combines with J gene TRBJ2-7; D is perhaps TRBD2 (7 bases). CDR3 size: 15 residues. CDR1 SGHRS and CDR2 YFSETQ come from the germline V gene. Trimming removed 4 bases from V and 4 bases from J, with 18 bases in between.

The count of this clone is one. The chain uses TRBV6-5 and TRBJ1-2; D remains unclear. Trimming shortened V by 6 bases and J by 4 bases, and 6 bases separated the two germline ends. This CDR3 has 11 amino acids. The germline V gene encodes CDR1 MNHEY and CDR2 SVGAGI. For the CDR3, the DNA is TGTGCCAGCAGCCCGGGCTATGGCTACACCTTC. The encoded protein is CASSPGYGYTF.

The chain uses TRBV19 and TRBJ1-1; 7 bases are a match to TRBD1. The CDR3 consists of 13 residues. Germline V lookup: CDR1 LNHDA, CDR2 SQIVND (reference sequence). Trimming took 10 bases from V and 4 from J; bases not matched to a gene: 9. The CDR3 DNA reads as TGTGCCACCCGGGGGCAGGGGGGCACTGAAGCTTTCTTT. It yields the protein CATRGQGGTEAFF.

The chain's CDR3 is CASSYSGGGEKLFF. The CDR3 nucleotides read TGTGCCAGCAGTTACTCGGGAGGGGGTGAAAAACTGTTTTTT. The chain has TRBV6-5 and TRBJ1-4; D perhaps matches TRBD1 (6 bases). The CDR3 is 14 amino acids. Germline lookup yields CDR1 MNHEY and CDR2 SVGAGI. V lost 0 bases to trimming and J lost 7 bases, with 9 bases between them.